The present T cell receptor beta chain was sequenced within a study of identical twins. Study-level results: Twin pairs' shared out-of-frame alpha sequences were enriched in low generation probability.

This clonotype was recorded a few times. What it binds is unknown. With 4 bases clipped from V and 0 bases from J, the junction kept 5 bases outside the gene matches. The CDR3 runs to 16 residues. Unique molecular identifiers were present on cDNA, and template switching added a universal primer site. Using its own MiXCR run on the 5' RACE reads, TCRdb lists one record per CDR3 protein. The sample includes 600,000 to 850,000 distinct CDR3 sequences, about 20% of them seen just once. The same data also went into a second study, on T cells expressing NK-cell markers. From that report: The share of CD8+ T cells held by dominant NKG2C+ clonotypes was roughly 1.0-7.5% in several donors.

This TCR derives from a woman aged 18-35 years in good health. Sequencing was done on a sample of PBMCs. The rearrangement joins TRBV12-3 or TRBV12-4 to TRBJ2-3; TRBD2 aligns across 9 bases. The CDR3 coding sequence is TGTGCCAGCAGTTCGCCCGGGACTAGCAGCACAGATACGCAGTATTTT. Translating it yields CASSSPGTSSTDTQYF.